Detailed here is one TCR beta chain. With survey level as its setting, the immunoSEQ assay was v3.0. Only in-frame clones appear in the TCRdb table, and some are missing; sequencing was by immunoSEQ multiplex PCR. The data hold fewer than 9,000 clones, with roughly 84% observed a single time. The source of the sample is a study of long-term antiretroviral therapy in people with HIV. Germline CDR1 reads MNHNS; CDR2 reads SASEGT. CDR3 length: 14 amino acids. V was clipped by 3 bases and J by 3 bases; unmatched bases: 5. This TCR came from a man aged 40-49 years with HIV. The starting material was unsorted PBMCs, obtained 1.1 years after starting antiretroviral therapy. This rearrangement joins TRBV6-1 to TRBJ2-7; TRBD2 matches 7 bases. The DNA for the CDR3 is TGTGCCAGCAGTGACTTCGGGGGGAACTACGAGCAGTACTTC. Translation: CASSDFGGNYEQYF.